This record looks at one T cell receptor (beta chain) sequence and its context. Its antigen is unidentified. This sample is part of a study of T cell responses to AZD1222 COVID-19 vaccine. Looking at the study overall: Pooling covered second doses at about 4 or about 12 weeks. Findings and caveats of the study: Spike-specific TCR breadth and depth rose after two AZD1222 doses. Dominant at 160-218 and 743-854, vaccine-associated CD4 TCRs also spanned spike. Repertoires were obtained solely post-peak T cell response.

Sequenced by immunoSEQ multiplex PCR; TCRdb stores in-frame clones only, minus some. The table shows 95,000 to 150,000 clones, with 70% to 90% occurring only once. CDR1 MNHEY and CDR2 SMNVEV come from the germline V gene (reference sequence). Trimming removed 10 bases at V and 2 bases at J, with 17 bases between. This CDR3 has 14 amino acids. This specimen consisted of peripheral blood, obtained on day 0 of AZD1222 vaccination. This receptor was obtained from an adult in good health. The gene calls are TRBV27 and TRBJ2-5; D not certain. The CDR3 loop is CATKDRTGQETQYF. The CDR3 DNA is TGTGCCACAAAGGACCGTACCGGACAAGAGACCCAGTACTTC.